The present TCR beta chain was sequenced within a study of cytomegalovirus exposure and HLA in healthy donors (dated by TCRdb to 2015 to 2018). For the wider study: An earlier analysis of some 600 of the donors reported 250 to 300 Gb of sequence data and some 110 million unique TCR beta sequences obtained from roughly 180 million T cells. Because of strong linkage in the cohort, a few DR-DQ haplotypes were treated as single units for association and clustering. Rather than using new phenotypic data, the later analysis identified candidate immune exposures from TCR beta sequences and from how often those sequences occurred across donors. An earlier analysis of about 600 of the donors used high-throughput TCR beta sequencing to judge whether each TCR beta V gene segment behaved as functional or pseudogenic. Donor age, sex, ethnicity and CMV serostatus were compiled alongside the repertoire data. Typing coverage differed by locus: A, B, C, DRB1 and DQB1 were typed in roughly 629-630 donors, DQA1 in 500 to 550, DPA1 in around 600, and DPB1 in around 490. High-throughput TCR immunosequencing, statistical association of individual TCRs with disease status, and machine learning were combined to predict cytomegalovirus infection status. A later genetic analysis took genome-wide SNP genotypes for 398 of the 666 donors and used that subset as a discovery cohort. Every repertoire in the discovery cohort had been generated on one and the same sequencing platform. An early release covering some 640 HLA-typed donors comprised approximately 290 gigabases of sequencing data and around 80 million unique TCR sequences. Of the approximately 400 genotyped donors, 75% to 85% were placed in the genetic ancestry cluster associated with self-reported Caucasian donors. Both class I and class II loci were covered by HLA typing, at four-digit resolution. Across approximately 420 genotyped donors of the cohort, an average of roughly 230,000 unique TCR beta nucleotide sequences per donor were sequenced, and roughly 20% of those sequences were non-productive. Along with the approximately 650-subject first cohort, a separate validation cohort of 120 different subjects was used. The aim of the study was to test whether cataloging public T cell receptors could identify signatures of past pathogen exposure. The study profiled the T cell repertoires of about 720 subjects by immunosequencing and related them to cytomegalovirus serostatus. To study patterns of TCR occurrence, a later analysis re-analyzed previously published TCR beta repertoires from 666 donors and added high-resolution HLA genotyping. The investigation overall reported the following: In a later analysis, around 17,000 TCR beta sequences were associated with specific HLA alleles at a false discovery rate of 0.05. Because HLA typing was missing for some donors at each locus, association tests included only the typed subset. The authors suggested that the approach could potentially be extended to other disease states and immunological phenotypes. In a later analysis, HLA-associated TCR beta chains were found to be more clonally expanded and to have lower generation probabilities than equally common non-associated chains. Presence/absence analyses assumed roughly uniform sequencing depth across donors, an assumption that may not hold. In this cohort, only TCR beta chains were sequenced, and detectable features were limited by the absence of alpha or paired-chain data. In a later genetic analysis, fewer N-insertions in productive TCRs were reported among donors in an Asian-associated ancestry cluster than the roughly 670-donor mean. A further reported finding was that TCR beta sequences accurately predicted the HLA-A and HLA-B alleles for most subjects in the first cohort. A cluster of highly shared sequence variants was judged likely to represent a technical artifact of the sequencing pipeline. Some IMGT-functional V segments, including TRBV6-2 and TRBV6-3, could not be told apart with the 87-base-pair reads, so those segments were excluded. Most CMV-associated TCR beta chains appeared to be HLA-restricted in a later analysis, and the HLA associations seemed to be driven largely by CMV exposure. Across donors, most TCR sequences were observed very rarely, whereas some public TCRs were present in many individuals. Because counts were too low, about 15 rarely observed V segments, including chromosome 9 orphons, were left out of the earlier analysis of approximately 580 of the donors. According to a later analysis, TCR association rates differed among HLA loci, with DRB1 alleles showing the most associated TCRs and HLA-C alleles showing the fewest. An association between a missense DCLRE1C variant and V-gene and J-gene trimming of TCR beta chains was found in a later genetic analysis and replicated in an independent cohort. Several of the top co-occurrence clusters appeared to be linked to parvovirus B19, influenza, CMV and Epstein-Barr virus, according to a later analysis. The only immune exposure information available for the cohort was CMV serostatus. The classifier was reported to diagnose cytomegalovirus status with high specificity and sensitivity in both the original cohort and the validation cohort. Strong co-occurrence of HLA alleles, especially DR and DQ, made assigning TCR associations to individual alleles difficult. Linkage disequilibrium might explain the correlated functional status among segregating V segments, but an unknown experimental factor could not be excluded. In the study, 150 to 200 TCR beta chains were listed as associated with cytomegalovirus. An earlier analysis of around 540 of the donors showed that most TCR beta V segments appeared in productive rearrangements either about 87% or about 30% of the time, which broadly matched IMGT annotations. In vitro tests confirmed that a few of the cytomegalovirus-associated TCR beta chains recognize cytomegalovirus antigens.

Libraries were prepared through the immunoSEQ multiplex PCR assay. A mixture of 60 forward primers for TCR Vbeta segments and 13 reverse primers for TCR Jbeta segments was used in the multiplex PCR. The CDR3 region of rearranged TCR beta genes was amplified from genomic DNA by a multiplex PCR assay. On the Illumina HiSeq System, the amplified TCR beta libraries were sequenced as 87-base-pair reads. Under the source paper's analysis protocol: In a later analysis, about 80 million unique TCR beta chains were counted across the approximately 670 repertoires, and approximately 11 million of these chains were shared by at least two donors. Raw reads were error-corrected and collapsed into unique sequences by a nearest-neighbor algorithm in which closely related sequences were merged to remove PCR and sequencing errors. CDR3 sequences were aligned to IMGT reference sequences to assign V, D and J gene segments. For a sequence to be retained, at least a six-nucleotide match to both a V gene segment and a J gene segment was required. A rearrangement counted as productive if the CDR3 had no stop codons and remained in frame with V and J, and every other rearrangement counted as non-productive. CDR3 was defined according to IMGT convention as the region running from the second conserved V-encoded cysteine to the conserved J-encoded phenylalanine. In an earlier analysis of 500 to 650 of the donors, sequences lacking an unambiguous match to a single V gene segment were excluded. An earlier analysis of 550 to 650 of the donors classified V segments as functional when productive rearrangements were above 56.7% and as segregating when the standard deviation between donors was above 5%. A statistical classification framework was built for diagnosing cytomegalovirus status from the catalog of TCR beta chain sequences. A later analysis assigned V and J genes by comparing TCR nucleotide sequences with IMGT/GENE-DB human TR gene sequences. Using the TCRdist pipeline, a later analysis assigned CDR3 sequences along with most-parsimonious VDJ recombination scenarios. In a later analysis, every TCR beta chain was defined by the combination of its CDR3 amino acid sequence and its V-gene family, and reads without a unique V-gene family were dropped. As a way to deal with suspected cross-contamination and a sequencing artifact, a later analysis dropped 450 to 600 nucleotide sequences that were highly shared and had low generation probability. In a later analysis, a clonal expansion index was calculated for each public chain from normalized within-repertoire ranks of inferred template counts. In a later analysis, generation probabilities were computed using a VDJ recombination model fitted to out-of-frame rearrangements, and the results were checked against IGoR. In a later analysis, hypergeometric tests were used to score TCR-TCR, TCR-HLA and TCR-CMV co-occurrence, with a repertoire-size bias correction applied to TCR pairs. To estimate false discovery rates, a later analysis permuted the HLA or CMV assignments 20 times. A later analysis grouped co-occurring TCRs with DBSCAN, adding TCRdist sequence similarity when clustering within HLA-allele-positive subsets. For co-occurrence clustering, repertoires with fewer than 30,000 or more than 120,000 public chains were excluded, along with roughly 5 repertoires with anomalous nucleotide sharing. TCRdb took over this immuneACCESS table, retaining in-frame rearrangements with V and J assigned. Such tables are incomplete; in checked studies, under half of the missing clones stem from an unresolved V gene, and the remainder is unexplained. That table is the source of V, J and clone size, and D and trimming were worked out from the DNA. Across this sample there are 140,000 to 150,000 clones, with 60% to 85% seen only once. 6.5% to 8% of the sample is in the top ten clones.

For this clone: The antigen it recognizes is unknown. Per-nucleotide qualities are absent, and no much larger clonotype sits a single base away.

The CDR3 covers 21 residues, taking in both the cysteine and the phenylalanine. The retained sequence is limited to the CDR3, 63 bases, with the frame set at the first base. CDR1 and CDR2 are drawn from the germline V gene: ENHRY, SYGVKD. V has 2 bases trimmed and J has 3 bases trimmed; junction bases matching no gene number 19. The cohort comprised several hundred healthy bone marrow donors. Cohort members were all nominally healthy when sampled, although unrecorded immune exposures were likely present. The donor was CMV seropositive and belonged to the group of 250 to 300 seropositive cohort members. A peripheral blood sample was collected from each donor, and TCR beta sequencing was performed on peripheral blood mononuclear cells. Genomic DNA extraction from the blood cell samples was performed with the Qiagen DNeasy Blood Extraction Kit.

The source is a woman aged 40-49 years in good health and CMV-seropositive. Material for sequencing was PBMCs. Here the chain combines TRBV10-3 and TRBJ2-2; 9 bases in the middle match TRBD1. The nucleotides are TGTGCCATCAGTGAGGGGACAGGGAGGAATTTATACAGACAATACACCGGGGAGCTGTTTTTT. Its product reads: CAISEGTGRNLYRQYTGELFF.